This T cell receptor beta chain is drawn from a study of persistence of HIV-infected CD4 T cells. Cells were stimulated with CMV-infected fibroblast lysates at roughly 10 ug/mL. Responding CD4+ T cells were sorted by upregulation of both CD40 ligand and CD69. Note on this clone: Antigen specificity is unknown.

V was pared by 7 bases and J by 6 bases, with 18 bases between. This CDR3 contains 14 residues. Looked up from germline, CDR1 is MNHEY and CDR2 is SVGAGI. The libraries were made with immunoSEQ version 4 in survey mode. Each sample used up to 1 ug genomic DNA diluted to 10 ng/uL. Here immunoSEQ multiplex PCR was the method, and the copy in TCRdb shows in-frame clones only, minus some. This sample has more than 5,000 clones, with 64% found just once. This chain joins TRBV6-5 and TRBJ1-2; D perhaps matches TRBD1 (5 bases). Here the sequenced sample was CD4+ T cells sorted from PBMCs after approximately 18-hour stimulation, taken from a patient who received antiretroviral therapy. The origin of this receptor is an adult man with HIV who was CMV-seropositive. The CDR3 DNA follows: TGTGCCAGCACGGCGGCCGGGGGAGGGAATGGCTACACCTTC. Its translation is CASTAAGGGNGYTF.